The present TCR beta chain was sequenced within a study of shared clonotypes between healthy human individuals. The split of CD4+ cells yielded CD45RA+ naive and CD45RA-negative memory subsets. The count of this clone is one. Profiled with immunoSEQ multiplex PCR; TCRdb holds only in-frame clones, not every one. The repertoire holds 1 million to 1.2 million clones, approximately 75% seen once, with approximately 0.9% in the top ten. Germline loops: CDR1 MDHEN, CDR2 SYDVKM. Trimming stripped 5 bases from V and 9 bases from J, with 11 bases between. The CDR3 is made up of 12 amino acids. The specimen was memory CD4+ T cells from PBMCs. Subset indicated: CD45RA-negative fraction. The chain has TRBV28 and TRBJ1-5; perhaps TRBD1 as D (6 bases). This TCR derives from a man between 18 and 29 years old in good health. Some clones in this sample may be carry-over from other donors' samples. Written as DNA, the CDR3 is TGTGCCAGCAGTCTCCTACAGGGGCCCCAGCATTTT. It is translated as CASSLLQGPQHF.